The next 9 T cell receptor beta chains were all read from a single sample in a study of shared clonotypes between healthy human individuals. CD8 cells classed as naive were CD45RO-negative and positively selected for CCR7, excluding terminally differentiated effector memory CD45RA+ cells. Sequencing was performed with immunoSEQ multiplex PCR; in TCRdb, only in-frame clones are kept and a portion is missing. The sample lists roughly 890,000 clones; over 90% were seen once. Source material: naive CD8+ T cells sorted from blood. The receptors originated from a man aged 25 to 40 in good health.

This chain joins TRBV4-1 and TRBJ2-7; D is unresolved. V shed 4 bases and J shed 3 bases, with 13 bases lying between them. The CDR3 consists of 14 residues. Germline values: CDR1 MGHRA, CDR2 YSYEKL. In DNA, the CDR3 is TGCGCCAGCAGCCCTTTGACTGGATACTACGAGCAGTACTTC. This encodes CASSPLTGYYEQYF.

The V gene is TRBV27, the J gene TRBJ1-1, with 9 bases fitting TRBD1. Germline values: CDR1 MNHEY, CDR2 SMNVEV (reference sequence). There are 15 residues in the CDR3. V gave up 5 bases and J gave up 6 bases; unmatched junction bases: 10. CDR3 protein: CASSTRQGVLAEAFF. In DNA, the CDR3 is TGTGCCAGCAGTACTAGACAGGGGGTGCTTGCTGAAGCTTTCTTT.

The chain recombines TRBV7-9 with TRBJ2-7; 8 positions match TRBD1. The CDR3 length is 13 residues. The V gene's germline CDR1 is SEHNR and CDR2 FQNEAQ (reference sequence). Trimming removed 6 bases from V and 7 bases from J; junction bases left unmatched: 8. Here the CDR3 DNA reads TGTGCCAGCAGGGTGACAGGGGTGAGTGAGCAGTACTTC. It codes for CASRVTGVSEQYF.

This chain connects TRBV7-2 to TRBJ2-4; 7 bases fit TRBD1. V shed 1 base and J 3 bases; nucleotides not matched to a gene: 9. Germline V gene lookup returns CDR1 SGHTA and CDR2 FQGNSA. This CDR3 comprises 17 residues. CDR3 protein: CASSLVYRGALKNIQYF. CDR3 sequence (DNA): TGTGCCAGCAGCTTAGTTTACAGGGGTGCTCTCAAAAACATTCAGTACTTC.

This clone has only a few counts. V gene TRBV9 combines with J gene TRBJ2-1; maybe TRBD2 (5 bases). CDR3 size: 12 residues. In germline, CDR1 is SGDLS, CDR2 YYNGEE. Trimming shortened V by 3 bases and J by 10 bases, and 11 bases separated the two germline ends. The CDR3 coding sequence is TGTGCCAGCAGCGGAACGGGATCGGAGCAGTTCTTC. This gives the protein CASSGTGSEQFF.

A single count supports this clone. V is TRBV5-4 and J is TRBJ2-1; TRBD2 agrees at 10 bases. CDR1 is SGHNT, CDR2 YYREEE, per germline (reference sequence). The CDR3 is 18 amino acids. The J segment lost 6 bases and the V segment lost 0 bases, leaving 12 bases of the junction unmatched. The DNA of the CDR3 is TGTGCCAGCAGCTTGGCCTCCTTCCTAGCGGGAGTGCCCAATGAGCAGTTCTTC. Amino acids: CASSLASFLAGVPNEQFF.

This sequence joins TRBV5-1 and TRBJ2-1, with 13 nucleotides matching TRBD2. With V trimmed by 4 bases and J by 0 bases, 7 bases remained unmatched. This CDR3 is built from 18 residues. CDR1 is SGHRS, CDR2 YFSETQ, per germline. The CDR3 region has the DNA TGCGCCAGCAGCGTAAGGACTAGCGGGGGTTTCTCCTACAATGAGCAGTTCTTC. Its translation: CASSVRTSGGFSYNEQFF.

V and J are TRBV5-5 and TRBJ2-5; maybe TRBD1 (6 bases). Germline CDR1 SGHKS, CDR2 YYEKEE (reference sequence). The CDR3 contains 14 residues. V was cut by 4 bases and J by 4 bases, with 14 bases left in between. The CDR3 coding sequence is TGTGCCAGCAGCCCAGGGACACCGGGAGAGACCCAGTACTTC. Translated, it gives CASSPGTPGETQYF.

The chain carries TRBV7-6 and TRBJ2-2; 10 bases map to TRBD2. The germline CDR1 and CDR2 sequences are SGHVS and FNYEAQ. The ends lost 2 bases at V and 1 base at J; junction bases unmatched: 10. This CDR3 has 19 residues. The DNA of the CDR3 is TGTGCCAGCAGCTTAAGGGGGTCTAGCGGGAGCCAGAACACCGGGGAGCTGTTTTTT. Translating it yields CASSLRGSSGSQNTGELFF.